Below, 19 T cell receptor beta chains from the same sample are listed, as sequenced in a study of shared clonotypes between healthy human individuals. Assay: immunoSEQ multiplex PCR; the TCRdb copy retains only in-frame clones and omits some. The sample carries over 2 million clones, 85% to 95% recorded once. The material sequenced was naive CD4+ T cells sorted from blood. Subset: CD45RA+ positively selected. The receptors derive from a young man in good health.

The genes are TRBV2 and TRBJ1-2; 7 bases match TRBD1. V lost 6 bases to trimming and J lost 5 bases; unmatched junction nucleotides: 9. The CDR3 is made up of 14 amino acids. The germline V gene encodes CDR1 SNHLY and CDR2 FYNNEI. CDR3 sequence (DNA): TGTGCCAGCAGGGAGGGGACGGGACAGTATGGCTACACCTTC. Its protein is CASREGTGQYGYTF.

The chain couples TRBV28 to TRBJ2-1; 9 bases map to TRBD2. The CDR3 is 16 residues long. The trim removed 2 bases at V and 6 bases at J, leaving 8 bases unmatched. Germline V CDR1 and CDR2: MDHEN, SYDVKM. The DNA of the CDR3 is TGTGCCAGCAGTTTAACTAGCGGGCTTGACTTCAATGAGCAGTTCTTC. Protein sequence: CASSLTSGLDFNEQFF.

This chain uses TRBV5-1 with TRBJ2-5, with D possibly called TRBD1 or TRBD2 (5 bases each). Trimming left V 4 bases short and J 4 bases short, with 14 bases between. Germline lookup yields CDR1 SGHRS and CDR2 YFSETQ. The CDR3 runs to 14 residues. CDR3 bases: TGCGCCAGCAGCACCGGGACCCAGGGAGAGACCCAGTACTTC. This codes for CASSTGTQGETQYF.

The rearrangement joins TRBV5-4 to TRBJ2-3; D gene uncertain. V lost 5 bases and J lost 0, with 16 bases in between. The CDR3 has 16 amino acids. Germline loops: CDR1 SGHNT, CDR2 YYREEE (reference sequence). The CDR3: CASSSGLPRSTDTQYF. In nucleotides, the CDR3 is TGTGCCAGCAGTTCCGGGCTCCCCAGAAGCACAGATACGCAGTATTTT.

Of note for this clone: The same CDR3 also results from other DNA sequences found in this sample. The gene calls are TRBV29-1 and TRBJ2-3; 8 nucleotides line up with TRBD2. CDR3 length equals 13 residues. J gave up 3 bases and V 4 bases, and 3 bases lay outside the gene matches. The germline V gene encodes CDR1 SQVTM and CDR2 ANQGSEA. For the CDR3, the DNA is TGCAGCGTTGGCGGGAGGCTGACAGATACGCAGTATTTT. This gives the protein CSVGGRLTDTQYF.

This rearrangement joins TRBV11-2 to TRBJ1-4; tentatively, D is TRBD1 (6 bases). The CDR3 is 16 residues long. In germline, CDR1 is SGHAT, CDR2 FQNNGV. Trimming removed 5 bases at V and 0 bases at J, with 13 bases between. The CDR3 DNA is TGTGCCAGCAGCAAAAGGGGGGCAGCAACTAATGAAAAACTGTTTTTT. Amino acids: CASSKRGAATNEKLFF. Together with reference TRBV11-2 and TRBJ1-4, the CDR3 gives the full variable domain: EAGVAQSPRYKIIEKRQSVAFWCNPISGHATLYWYQQILGQGPKLLIQFQNNGVVDDSQLPKDRFSAERLKGVDSTLKIQPAKLEDSAVYLCASSKRGAATNEKLFFGSGTQLSVL.

The chain is built from TRBV28 and TRBJ2-4, with D uncertain. V gave up 4 bases and J gave up 5 bases, with 12 bases separating them. From germline, CDR1 is MDHEN and CDR2 SYDVKM. The CDR3 runs 14 residues. The CDR3 DNA reads as TGTGCCAGCAGTTCATGGACGGGCGAAAACATTCAGTACTTC. This gives the protein CASSSWTGENIQYF.

CDR3 nucleotide sequence: TGTGCCAGCAGCTCAACGCTCCCCCGACTCCTGAGCATCACAGATACGCAGTATTTT. This encodes CASSSTLPRLLSITDTQYF. The rearrangement links TRBV13 to TRBJ2-3; no firm D call. V shed 4 bases and J shed 2 bases, with 25 bases lying between them. The CDR3 length is 19 residues. The germline CDR1 and CDR2 sequences are PRHDT and FYEKMQ (reference sequence).

The V and J genes are TRBV15 and TRBJ2-7, with 9 bases aligning to TRBD2. This CDR3 contains 15 residues. The germline V gene encodes CDR1 LNHNV and CDR2 YYDKDF (reference sequence). The junction had 7 bases not matched to a gene; V was cut back by 3 bases and J by 4 bases. The CDR3 coding sequence is TGTGCCACCAGCAGGACTCTAGCGGGGCCGTACGAGCAGTACTTC. Protein sequence: CATSRTLAGPYEQYF.

The chain links TRBV6-5 to TRBJ1-1, with D perhaps TRBD1 (5 bases). The ends were cut back, 2 bases at V and 4 bases at J, with 11 bases in the middle. The CDR3 contains 14 residues. Per the germline V gene, CDR1 is MNHEY and CDR2 is SVGAGI. The CDR3 DNA is TGTGCCAGCAGTTACGGGGCTCCCGTCACTGAAGCTTTCTTT. This translates into CASSYGAPVTEAFF.

Concerning this clone itself: This CDR3 is also generated by other DNA sequences in the sample. The chain couples TRBV11-2 to TRBJ2-2, with TRBD1 identical over 9 bases. Germline-derived CDR1 and CDR2 are SGHAT and FQNNGV. V lost 5 bases to trimming and J lost 3 bases; unmatched junction nucleotides: 4. The CDR3 loop spans 15 amino acids. The DNA of the CDR3 is TGTGCCAGCAGCCCGGGGACAGGGTACACCGGGGAGCTGTTTTTT. Translating gives CASSPGTGYTGELFF.

In regard to this clone: The sample carries other DNA sequences with the same CDR3. V usage is TRBV6-5 and J usage is TRBJ2-7; possibly TRBD2 for D (5 bases). The CDR3 extends over 14 amino acids. V was pared by 2 bases and J by 0 bases, with 8 bases between. Germline lookup yields CDR1 MNHEY and CDR2 SVGAGI. CDR3 protein: CASSYRESSYEQYF. The CDR3, as DNA: TGTGCCAGCAGTTACAGGGAGAGCTCCTACGAGCAGTACTTC.

This sequence joins TRBV28 and TRBJ2-7; TRBD1 is a possible D gene (6 bases). V lost 2 bases, J lost 6 bases, and 14 bases lay in between. The CDR3 is 14 residues long. Germline V lookup: CDR1 MDHEN, CDR2 SYDVKM. CDR3 nucleotide sequence: TGTGCCAGCAGTTTAAACTGGGACACGGGCGAGCAGTACTTC. It translates to CASSLNWDTGEQYF.

The chain combines TRBV5-1 with TRBJ1-3; D is uncertain. Per the germline V gene, CDR1 is SGHRS and CDR2 is YFSETQ. The V end was cut by 0 bases, the J end by 4 bases, with 11 bases between. The CDR3 extends over 15 amino acids. The CDR3 region is CASSLEGLAGNTIYF. The CDR3 nucleotides read TGCGCCAGCAGCTTGGAAGGTCTTGCGGGAAACACCATATATTTT.

On this clone: One junction end does not reproduce the germline sequence, and a read error may be involved. Distinct nucleotide sequences in the sample also encode this CDR3. The chain employs TRBV7-2 and TRBJ2-5; TRBD1 aligns across 9 bases. CDR3 length equals 15 residues. Germline CDR1 and CDR2: SGHTA and FQGNSA. The CDR3: CASSLAGTGQETQYF. Written as DNA, the CDR3 is TGTGCCAGCAGCCTAGCCGGGACAGGGCAAGAGACCCAGTACTTC.

The chain employs TRBV27 and TRBJ1-2; 11 bases match TRBD1. Germline-derived CDR1 and CDR2 are MNHEY and SMNVEV (reference sequence). The CDR3 is 15 residues long. The J segment lost 2 bases and the V segment lost 3 bases, leaving 2 bases of the junction unmatched. The CDR3 sequence is CASSFRDRGNYGYTF. In DNA, the CDR3 is TGTGCCAGCAGTTTCCGGGACAGGGGGAACTATGGCTACACCTTC.

The chain uses TRBV10-3 and TRBJ1-1; no definite D call. Trimming stripped 0 bases from V and 1 base from J, with 12 bases between. Germline V gene lookup returns CDR1 ENHRY and CDR2 SYGVKD. This CDR3 comprises 16 residues. CDR3 sequence (DNA): TGTGCCATCAGTGAGTCAGGCAGAGCCGCGAACACTGAAGCTTTCTTT. Amino acid sequence: CAISESGRAANTEAFF.

This chain links TRBV6-6 with TRBJ2-7; tentatively, D is TRBD2 (6 bases). The germline CDR1 and CDR2 sequences are MNHNY and SVGAGI (reference sequence). V shed 4 bases and J shed 3 bases, with 16 bases lying between them. The CDR3 consists of 15 residues. The CDR3 loop reads CASSSQAGGRYEQYF. The CDR3 DNA reads TGTGCCAGCAGTTCTCAGGCCGGAGGGCGCTACGAGCAGTACTTC.

The gene calls are TRBV11-3 and TRBJ2-1; D is perhaps TRBD2 (5 bases). Germline CDR1 reads SGHNT; CDR2 reads YENEEA. This CDR3 region has 13 residues. The V gene lost 3 bases and the J gene lost 4 bases, with 7 bases spanning the gap. CDR3 amino acids: CASSLGVYNEQFF. The CDR3, as DNA: TGTGCCAGCAGCTTGGGAGTTTACAATGAGCAGTTCTTC.